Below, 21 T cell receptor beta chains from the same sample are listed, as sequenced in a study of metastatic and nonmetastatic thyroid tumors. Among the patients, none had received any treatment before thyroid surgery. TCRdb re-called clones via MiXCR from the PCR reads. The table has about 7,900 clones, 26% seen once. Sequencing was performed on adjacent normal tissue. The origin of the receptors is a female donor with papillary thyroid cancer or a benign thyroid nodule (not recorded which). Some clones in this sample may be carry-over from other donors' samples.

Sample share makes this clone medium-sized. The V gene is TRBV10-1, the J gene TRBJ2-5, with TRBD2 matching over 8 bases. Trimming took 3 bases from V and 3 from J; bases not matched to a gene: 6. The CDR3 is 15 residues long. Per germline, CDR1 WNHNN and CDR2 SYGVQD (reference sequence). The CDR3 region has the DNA TGCGCCAGCAGTGACGGGGGGGCCGGGAAAGAGACCCAGTACTTC. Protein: CASSDGGAGKETQYF.

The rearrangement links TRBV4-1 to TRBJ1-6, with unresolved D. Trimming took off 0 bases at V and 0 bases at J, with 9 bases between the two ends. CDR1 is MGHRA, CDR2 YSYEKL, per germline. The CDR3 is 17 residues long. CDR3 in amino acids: CASSQDSGSSYNSPLHF. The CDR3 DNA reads TGCGCCAGCAGCCAAGATTCGGGAAGCTCCTATAATTCACCCCTCCACTTT.

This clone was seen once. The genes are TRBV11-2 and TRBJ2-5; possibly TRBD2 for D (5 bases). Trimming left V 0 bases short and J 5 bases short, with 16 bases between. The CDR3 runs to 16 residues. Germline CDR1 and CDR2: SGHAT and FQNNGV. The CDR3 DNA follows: TGTGCCAGCAGCTTAGAGGGCCAATTGGGCGGGGAGACCCAGTACTTC. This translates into CASSLEGQLGGETQYF.

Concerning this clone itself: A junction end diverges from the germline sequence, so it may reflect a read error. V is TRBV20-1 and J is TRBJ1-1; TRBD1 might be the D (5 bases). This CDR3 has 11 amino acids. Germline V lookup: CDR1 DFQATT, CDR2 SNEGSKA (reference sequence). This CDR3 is CSARVGRDPLF. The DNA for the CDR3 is TGCAGTGCTAGAGTCGGGCGGGACCCTCTCTTT.

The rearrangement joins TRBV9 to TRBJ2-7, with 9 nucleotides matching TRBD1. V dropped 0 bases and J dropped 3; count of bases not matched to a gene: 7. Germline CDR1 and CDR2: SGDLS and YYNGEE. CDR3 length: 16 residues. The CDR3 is CASSVGGTGNYYEQYF. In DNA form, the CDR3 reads TGTGCCAGCAGCGTAGGGGGGACAGGGAACTACTACGAGCAGTACTTC.

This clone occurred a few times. CDR3 DNA sequence: TGTGCCACCCATCTAACAGGCAACACTGAAGCTTTCTTT. Translated, it gives CATHLTGNTEAFF. This chain connects TRBV6-1 to TRBJ1-1; tentative D call: TRBD1 (5 bases). V lost 10 bases and J 2 bases, leaving 14 bases between the germline ends. Germline V gene lookup returns CDR1 MNHNS and CDR2 SASEGT. There are 13 residues in the CDR3.

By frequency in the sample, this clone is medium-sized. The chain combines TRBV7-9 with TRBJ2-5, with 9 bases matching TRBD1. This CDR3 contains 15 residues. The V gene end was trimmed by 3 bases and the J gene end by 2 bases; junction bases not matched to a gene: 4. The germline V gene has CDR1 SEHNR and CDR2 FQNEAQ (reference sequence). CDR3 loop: CASSLGDRAQETQYF. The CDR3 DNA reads TGTGCCAGCAGCTTGGGGGACAGGGCGCAAGAGACCCAGTACTTC. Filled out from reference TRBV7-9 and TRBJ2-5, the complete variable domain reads DTGVSQNPRHKITKRGQNVTFRCDPISEHNRLYWYRQTLGQGPEFLTYFQNEAQLEKSRLLSDRFSAERPKGSFSTLEIQRTEQGDSAMYLCASSLGDRAQETQYFGPGTRLLVL.

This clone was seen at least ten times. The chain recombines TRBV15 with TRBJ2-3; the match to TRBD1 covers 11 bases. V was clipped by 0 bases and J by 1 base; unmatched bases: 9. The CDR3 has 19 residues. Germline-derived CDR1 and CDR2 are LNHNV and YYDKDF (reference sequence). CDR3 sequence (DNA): TGTGCCACCAGCAGAGATTGGAGGACAGGGGGCAGGGGCACAGATACGCAGTATTTT. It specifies CATSRDWRTGGRGTDTQYF. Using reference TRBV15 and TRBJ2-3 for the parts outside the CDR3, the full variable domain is DAMVIQNPRYQVTQFGKPVTLSCSQTLNHNVMYWYQQKSSQAPKLLFHYYDKDFNNEADTPDNFQSRRPNTSFCFLDIRSPGLGDTAMYLCATSRDWRTGGRGTDTQYFGPGTRLTVL.

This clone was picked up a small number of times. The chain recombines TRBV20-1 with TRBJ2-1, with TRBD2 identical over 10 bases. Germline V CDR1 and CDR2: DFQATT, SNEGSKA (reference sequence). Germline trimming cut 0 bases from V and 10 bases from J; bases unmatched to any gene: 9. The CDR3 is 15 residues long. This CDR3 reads CSARDHLAGVPEQFF. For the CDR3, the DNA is TGCAGTGCTAGAGATCACCTAGCGGGAGTCCCCGAGCAGTTCTTC.

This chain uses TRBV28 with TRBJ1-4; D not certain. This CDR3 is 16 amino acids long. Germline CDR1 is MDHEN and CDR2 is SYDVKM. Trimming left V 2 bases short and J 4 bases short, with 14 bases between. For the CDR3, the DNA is TGTGCCAGCAGTTTAGAGGCCGTCAGAATTAATGAAAAACTGTTTTTT. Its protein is CASSLEAVRINEKLFF.

The CDR3 loop reads CASSPAERQETQYF. CDR3 sequence (DNA): TGCGCCAGCAGCCCGGCGGAGCGGCAAGAGACCCAGTACTTC. The genes are TRBV4-1 and TRBJ2-5, with D possibly TRBD2 on 5 matching bases. The CDR3 runs 14 residues. The V and J ends lost 4 bases and 2 bases respectively, with 11 bases between them. The V gene's germline CDR1 is MGHRA and CDR2 YSYEKL.

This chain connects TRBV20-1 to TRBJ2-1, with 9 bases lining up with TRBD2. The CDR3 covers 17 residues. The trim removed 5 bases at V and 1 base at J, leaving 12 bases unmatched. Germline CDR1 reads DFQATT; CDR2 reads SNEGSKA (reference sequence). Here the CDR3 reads CSAGGPWRGGSYNEQFF. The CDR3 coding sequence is TGCAGTGCTGGAGGGCCGTGGCGGGGGGGGTCCTACAATGAGCAGTTCTTC.

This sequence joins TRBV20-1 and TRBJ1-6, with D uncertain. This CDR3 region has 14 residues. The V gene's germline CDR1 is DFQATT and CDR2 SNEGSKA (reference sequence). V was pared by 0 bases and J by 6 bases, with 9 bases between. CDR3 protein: CSARDSNFNSPLHF. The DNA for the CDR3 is TGCAGTGCTAGAGATTCCAATTTTAATTCACCCCTCCACTTT.

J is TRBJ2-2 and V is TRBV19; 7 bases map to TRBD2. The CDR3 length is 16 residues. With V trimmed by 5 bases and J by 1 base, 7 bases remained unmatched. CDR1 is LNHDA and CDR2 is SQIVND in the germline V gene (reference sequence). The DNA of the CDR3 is TGTGCCAGTAGTCTTCTAGCGGTAGGGAACACCGGGGAGCTGTTTTTT. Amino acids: CASSLLAVGNTGELFF.

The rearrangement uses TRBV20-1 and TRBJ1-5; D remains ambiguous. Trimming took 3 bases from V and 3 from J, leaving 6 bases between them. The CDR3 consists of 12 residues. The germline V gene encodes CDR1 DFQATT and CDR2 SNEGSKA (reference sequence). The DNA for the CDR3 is TGCAGTGCTAGTCGGAACAATCAGCCCCAGCATTTT. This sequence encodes CSASRNNQPQHF.

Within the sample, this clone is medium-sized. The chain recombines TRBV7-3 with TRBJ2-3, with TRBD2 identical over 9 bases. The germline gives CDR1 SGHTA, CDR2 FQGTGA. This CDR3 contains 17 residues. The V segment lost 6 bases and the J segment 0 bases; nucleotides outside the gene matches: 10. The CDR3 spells CASSIQGTSRSTDTQYF. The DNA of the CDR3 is TGTGCCAGCAGTATTCAAGGGACTAGCAGAAGCACAGATACGCAGTATTTT.

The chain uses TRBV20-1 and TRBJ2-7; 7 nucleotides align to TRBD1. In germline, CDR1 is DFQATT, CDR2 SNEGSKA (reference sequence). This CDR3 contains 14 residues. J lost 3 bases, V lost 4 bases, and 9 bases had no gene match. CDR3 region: CSATERDSVYEQYF. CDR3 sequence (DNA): TGCAGTGCTACAGAAAGGGACAGTGTCTACGAGCAGTACTTC.

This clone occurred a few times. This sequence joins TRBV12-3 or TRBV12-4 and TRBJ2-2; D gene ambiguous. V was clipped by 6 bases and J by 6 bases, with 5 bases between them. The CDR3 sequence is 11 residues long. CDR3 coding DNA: TGTGCCAGCAGAAGTCCCGGGGAGCTGTTTTTT. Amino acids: CASRSPGELFF.

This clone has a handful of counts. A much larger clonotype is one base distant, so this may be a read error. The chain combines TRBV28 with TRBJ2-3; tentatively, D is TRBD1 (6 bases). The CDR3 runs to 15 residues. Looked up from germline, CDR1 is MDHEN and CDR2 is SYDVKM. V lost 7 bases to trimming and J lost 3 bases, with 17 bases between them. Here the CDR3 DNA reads TGTGCCAGCATTCCCCTGGGGGCTAGGACAGATACGCAGTATTTT. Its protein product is CASIPLGARTDTQYF.

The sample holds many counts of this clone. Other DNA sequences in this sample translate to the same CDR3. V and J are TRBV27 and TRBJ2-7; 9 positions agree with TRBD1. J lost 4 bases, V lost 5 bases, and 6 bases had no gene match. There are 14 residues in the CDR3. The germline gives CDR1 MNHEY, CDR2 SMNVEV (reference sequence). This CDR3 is CASSPTGGAYEQYF. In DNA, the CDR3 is TGTGCCAGCAGTCCGACAGGGGGAGCGTACGAGCAGTACTTC.

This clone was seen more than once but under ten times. The DNA for the CDR3 is TGTGCCAGCACCAACCGGGGACTGGGAGGGGAAAAACTGTTTTTT. This sequence encodes CASTNRGLGGEKLFF. The chain carries TRBV6-1 and TRBJ1-4; D possibly corresponds to TRBD1 (5 bases). The CDR3 sequence is 15 residues long. Germline values: CDR1 MNHNS, CDR2 SASEGT. V lost 7 bases and J lost 8, with 20 bases in between.